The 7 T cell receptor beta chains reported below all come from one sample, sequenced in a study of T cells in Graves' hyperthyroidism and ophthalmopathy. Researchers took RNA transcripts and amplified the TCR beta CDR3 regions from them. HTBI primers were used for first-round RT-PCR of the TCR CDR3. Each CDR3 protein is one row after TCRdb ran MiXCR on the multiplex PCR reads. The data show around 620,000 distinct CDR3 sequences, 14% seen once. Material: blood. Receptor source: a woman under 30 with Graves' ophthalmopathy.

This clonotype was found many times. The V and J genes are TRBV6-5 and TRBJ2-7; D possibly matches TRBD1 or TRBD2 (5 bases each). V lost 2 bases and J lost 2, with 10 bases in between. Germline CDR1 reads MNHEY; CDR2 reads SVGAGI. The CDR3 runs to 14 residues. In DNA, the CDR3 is TGTGCCAGCAGTTACCGGGGACGCGCCTACGAGCAGTACTTC. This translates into CASSYRGRAYEQYF.

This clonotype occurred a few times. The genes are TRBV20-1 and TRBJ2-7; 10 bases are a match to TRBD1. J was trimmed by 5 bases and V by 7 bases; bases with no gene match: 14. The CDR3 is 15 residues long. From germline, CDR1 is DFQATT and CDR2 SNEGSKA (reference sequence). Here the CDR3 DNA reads TGCAGTGTTGAGCCCCCGGGACAGGGGAAAGACGAGCAGTACTTC. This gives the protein CSVEPPGQGKDEQYF.

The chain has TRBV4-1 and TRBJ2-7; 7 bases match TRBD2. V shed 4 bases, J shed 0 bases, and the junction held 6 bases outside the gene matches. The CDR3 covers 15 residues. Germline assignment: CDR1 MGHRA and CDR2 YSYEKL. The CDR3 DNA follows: TGCGCCAGCAGCCGAATAGGCGGGAGCTCCTACGAGCAGTACTTC. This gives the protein CASSRIGGSSYEQYF.

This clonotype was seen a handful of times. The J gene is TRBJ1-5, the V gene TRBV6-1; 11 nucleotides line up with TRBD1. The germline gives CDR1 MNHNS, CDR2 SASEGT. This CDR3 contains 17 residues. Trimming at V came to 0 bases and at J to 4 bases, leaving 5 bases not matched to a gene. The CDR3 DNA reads TGTGCCAGCAGTGAAGCGCATTGGGACAGGGGGAATCAGCCCCAGCATTTT. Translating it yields CASSEAHWDRGNQPQHF.

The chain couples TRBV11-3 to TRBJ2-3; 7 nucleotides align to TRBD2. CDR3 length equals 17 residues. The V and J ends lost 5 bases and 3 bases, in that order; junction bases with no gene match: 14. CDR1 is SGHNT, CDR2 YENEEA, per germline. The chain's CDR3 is CASSDYSGSTLTDTQYF. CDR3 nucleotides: TGTGCCAGCAGCGACTATAGCGGGTCTACACTTACAGATACGCAGTATTTT.

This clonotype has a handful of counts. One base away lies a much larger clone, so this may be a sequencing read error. The CDR3 here is CALDRGNTEAFF. DNA for the CDR3: TGTGCCTTGGACAGGGGGAACACTGAAGCTTTCTTT. V gene TRBV30 combines with J gene TRBJ1-1, with 9 bases that match TRBD1. The CDR3 spans 12 residues. The germline V gene has CDR1 GTSNPN and CDR2 SVGIG (reference sequence). J lost 1 base, V lost 7 bases, and 1 base had no gene match.

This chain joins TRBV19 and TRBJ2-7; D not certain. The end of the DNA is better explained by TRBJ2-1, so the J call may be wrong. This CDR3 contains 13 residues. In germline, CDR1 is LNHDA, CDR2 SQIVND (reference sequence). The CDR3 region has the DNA TGTGCCAGTAGTATGAGGATATACTACGAGCAGTTCTTC. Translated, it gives CASSMRIYYEQFF.